This entry is about one T cell receptor (beta chain). These data come from a study of T cells after yellow fever vaccination. A single record per CDR3 protein comes from TCRdb applying MiXCR to the 5' RACE reads. The repertoire holds hundreds of thousands of distinct CDR3 sequences, with roughly 20% as singletons. V gave up 2 bases and J gave up 6 bases, with 13 bases separating them. This CDR3 is built from 14 residues. Germline V CDR1 and CDR2: MNHEY, SVGAGI. This receptor was obtained from a man aged 18-30 years who received the YFV17D yellow fever vaccine. V and J are TRBV6-5 and TRBJ1-2; TRBD1 is a possible D gene (5 bases). The sample in question was PBMCs, obtained before the yellow fever booster vaccination. The CDR3 nucleotides are TGTGCCAGCAGTTACGTCGGGAGGGGACATGGCTACACCTTC. This codes for CASSYVGRGHGYTF.